The clone carrying this TCR beta chain was seen repeatedly, ten times or more. What it binds is unknown. V dropped 2 bases and J dropped 7 bases, with 14 bases sitting between them. The CDR3 runs to 15 residues. Looked up from germline, CDR1 is SGHTA and CDR2 is FQGNSA. TCR cDNA was made by 5'RACE template switching, adding a universal primer site and UMIs. TCRdb reprocessed the 5' RACE reads with MiXCR, giving one entry per CDR3 protein. The table includes 200,000 to 250,000 distinct CDR3 sequences, less than 9% detected once. The data derive from a study of T cells after yellow fever vaccination. General study points: Abundant clonotypes (contaminants from the bulk population) could be present in FACS-sorted repertoires. Post-booster repertoires again held most primary-vaccination clones (about 96% CD4, around 90% CD8).

The sequenced sample was CD4+ T cells sorted from PBMCs, obtained 15 days after the yellow fever booster vaccination. The receptor comes from a young man who received the YFV17D yellow fever vaccine. The chain links TRBV7-2 to TRBJ1-4; maybe TRBD1 (5 bases). DNA of the CDR3: TGTGCCAGCAGCTTAAGGGGCGCCTCGTCTGAAAAACTGTTTTTT. Translating it yields CASSLRGASSEKLFF.